Listed below are T cell receptor beta chains from one sample, sequenced in a study of cytomegalovirus exposure and HLA in healthy donors. Assay: immunoSEQ multiplex PCR; the TCRdb copy retains only in-frame clones and omits some. The data show approximately 180,000 clones, around 79% seen once. Input material: PBMCs. Source of these receptors: a woman between 45 and 60 years old in good health and CMV-seronegative. The CDR3 runs from the conserved cysteine through the conserved F or W. A D gene is named only where the DNA matches it firmly. Size is omitted from some rows. Given values are once, few, many or a class for expanded clones.

NA	TRBJ1-1	NA	TRBV7-6	CASSLGGGGTMNTEAFF	TGTGCCAGCAGCTTAGGGGGCGGGGGTACCATGAACACTGAAGCTTTCTTT
NA	TRBJ1-2	NA	TRBV9	CASSVVGYSYTF	TGTGCCAGCAGCGTAGTCGGGTATAGCTACACCTTC
NA	TRBJ2-1	NA	TRBV27	CASSVKRAPYNEQFF	TGTGCCAGCAGTGTTAAGCGGGCCCCCTACAATGAGCAGTTCTTC
NA	TRBJ2-2	TRBD2	TRBV11-3	CASSSTSIGLAGPGELFF	TGTGCCAGCAGCTCAACTAGCATTGGACTAGCGGGGCCCGGGGAGCTGTTTTTT
NA	TRBJ2-1	TRBD2	TRBV13	CASSRGAGGRSEQFF	TGTGCCAGCAGCCGCGGGGCGGGGGGGCGATCTGAGCAGTTCTTC
NA	TRBJ1-4	NA	TRBV29-1	CSVVGRGTNEKLFF	TGCAGCGTTGTAGGACGGGGGACTAATGAAAAACTGTTTTTT
NA	TRBJ2-5	TRBD1	TRBV5-1	CASSLPQGDVGTQYF	TGCGCCAGCAGCTTACCCCAGGGGGACGTGGGGACCCAGTACTTC
NA	TRBJ1-2	NA	TRBV10-3	CAISEGSGVGYTF	TGTGCCATCAGTGAGGGGTCGGGGGTCGGCTACACCTTC
NA	TRBJ2-1	NA	TRBV21-1	CASSDHSGRIGGNEQFF	TGTGCCAGCAGCGACCATAGCGGGAGGATAGGGGGGAATGAGCAGTTCTTC
NA	TRBJ1-5	TRBD1	TRBV7-2	CASSLGTGNQPQHF	TGTGCCAGCAGCTTAGGGACAGGGAATCAGCCCCAGCATTTT
NA	TRBJ2-2	NA	TRBV5-4	CASSLVRGDTGELFF	TGTGCCAGCAGCTTGGTCAGGGGAGACACCGGGGAGCTGTTTTTT
NA	TRBJ2-3	TRBD2	TRBV7-9	CASSLVSGRTDTQYF	TGTGCCAGCAGCTTAGTCAGCGGGAGGACAGATACGCAGTATTTT
once	TRBJ2-7	TRBD2	TRBV6-5	CASSYSSGRAYEQYF	TGTGCCAGCAGTTACTCGAGCGGGAGGGCTTACGAGCAGTACTTC
NA	TRBJ2-1	TRBD1	TRBV6-5	CASKTGGYSNEQFF	TGTGCCAGCAAGACAGGGGGCTACTCCAATGAGCAGTTCTTC
many	TRBJ2-1	NA	TRBV4-3	CASSQENLRGQFF	TGCGCCAGCAGCCAAGAGAATCTTCGGGGTCAGTTCTTC
NA	TRBJ1-4	NA	TRBV28	CASSLPNEKLFF	TGTGCCAGCAGTTTACCAAATGAAAAACTGTTTTTT
NA	TRBJ2-7	NA	TRBV7-9	CASSWQGEQYF	TGTGCCAGCAGCTGGCAGGGCGAGCAGTACTTC
NA	TRBJ2-1	TRBD2	TRBV4-3	CASSQDRGLAGDEQFF	TGCGCCAGCAGCCAAGATAGGGGACTAGCGGGAGATGAGCAGTTCTTC
NA	TRBJ2-7	TRBD1	TRBV4-2	CASSPRQGGDYEQYF	TGTGCCAGCAGCCCCCGACAGGGCGGTGACTACGAGCAGTACTTC
few	TRBJ1-1	NA	TRBV7-2	CASSFRVATEAFF	TGTGCCAGCAGCTTCAGGGTTGCCACTGAAGCTTTCTTT
NA	TRBJ2-3	NA	TRBV7-2	CASSSPRYTDTQYF	TGTGCCAGCAGCTCCCCGAGGTACACAGATACGCAGTATTTT
once	TRBJ1-2	TRBD1	TRBV9	CASSVGTGFNNYGYTF	TGTGCCAGCAGCGTGGGGACAGGCTTCAATAACTATGGCTACACCTTC
NA	TRBJ2-3	TRBD1	TRBV9	CASSVQGAKDTQYF	TGTGCCAGCAGCGTTCAGGGGGCTAAAGATACGCAGTATTTT
few	TRBJ1-1	TRBD1	TRBV2	CASSGTGYMNTEAFF	TGTGCCAGCAGTGGGACAGGTTACATGAACACTGAAGCTTTCTTT
NA	TRBJ2-7	NA	TRBV9	CASSEGTQSHEQYF	TGTGCCAGCAGCGAAGGGACTCAGAGTCACGAGCAGTACTTC
NA	TRBJ1-3	TRBD1	TRBV6-6	CASISAGGSNTIYF	TGTGCCAGCATCTCAGCAGGGGGTAGTAACACCATATATTTT
NA	TRBJ2-7	NA	TRBV4-1	CASSQVGQGSYEQYF	TGCGCCAGCAGCCAAGTGGGCCAGGGCTCCTACGAGCAGTACTTC
once	TRBJ1-2	NA	TRBV7-9	CASSRTTNYGYTF	TGTGCCAGCAGCCGGACAACTAACTATGGCTACACCTTC
NA	TRBJ1-1	NA	TRBV7-8	CASSFSGPGTEAFF	TGTGCCAGCAGCTTTTCAGGTCCGGGGACTGAAGCTTTCTTT
NA	TRBJ2-5	NA	TRBV28	CASSRPETQYF	TGTGCCAGCAGCCGTCCGGAGACCCAGTACTTC
once	TRBJ2-2	NA	TRBV11-2	CASSLGQIAGELFF	TGTGCCAGCAGCTTAGGACAGATAGCCGGGGAGCTGTTTTTT
NA	TRBJ1-2	NA	TRBV14	CASSQDRGGAGGYTF	TGTGCCAGCAGCCAAGATAGGGGGGGCGCGGGAGGCTACACCTTC